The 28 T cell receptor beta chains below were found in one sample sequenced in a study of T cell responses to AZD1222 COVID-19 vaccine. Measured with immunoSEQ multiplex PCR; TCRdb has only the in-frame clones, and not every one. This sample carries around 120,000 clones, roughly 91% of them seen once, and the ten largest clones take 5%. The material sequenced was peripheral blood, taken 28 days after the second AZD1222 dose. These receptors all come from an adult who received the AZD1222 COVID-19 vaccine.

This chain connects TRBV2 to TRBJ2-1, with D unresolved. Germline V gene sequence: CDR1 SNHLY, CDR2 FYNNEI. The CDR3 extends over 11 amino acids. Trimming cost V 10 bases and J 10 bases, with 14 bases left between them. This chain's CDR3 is CAILLGLEQFF. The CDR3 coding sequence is TGTGCCATACTTCTAGGATTAGAGCAGTTCTTC. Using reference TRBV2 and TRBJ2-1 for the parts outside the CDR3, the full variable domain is EPEVTQTPSHQVTQMGQEVILRCVPISNHLYFYWYRQILGQKVEFLVSFYNNEISEKSEIFDDQFSVERPDGSNFTLKIRSTKLEDSAMYFCAILLGLEQFFGPGTRLTVL.

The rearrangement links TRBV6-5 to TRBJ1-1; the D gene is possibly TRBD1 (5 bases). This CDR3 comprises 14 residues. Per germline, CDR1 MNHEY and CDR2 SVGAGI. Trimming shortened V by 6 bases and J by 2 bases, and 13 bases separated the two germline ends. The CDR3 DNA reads TGTGCCAGCAGGTTGTTCGGACAAAACACTGAAGCTTTCTTT. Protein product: CASRLFGQNTEAFF.

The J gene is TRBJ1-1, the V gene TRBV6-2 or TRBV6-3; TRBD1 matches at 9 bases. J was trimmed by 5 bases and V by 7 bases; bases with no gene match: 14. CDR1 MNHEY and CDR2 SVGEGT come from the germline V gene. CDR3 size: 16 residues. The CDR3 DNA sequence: TGTGCCAGCACCCCGGCTGGGACAGGGCTTGGGACTGAAGCTTTCTTT. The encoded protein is CASTPAGTGLGTEAFF.

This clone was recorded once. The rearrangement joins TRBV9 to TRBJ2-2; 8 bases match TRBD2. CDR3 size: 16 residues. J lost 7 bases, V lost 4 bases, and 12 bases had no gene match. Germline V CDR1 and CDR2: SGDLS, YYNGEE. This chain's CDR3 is CASSPIGGGWNGELFF. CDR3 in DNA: TGTGCCAGCAGCCCGATCGGGGGGGGCTGGAACGGGGAGCTGTTTTTT.

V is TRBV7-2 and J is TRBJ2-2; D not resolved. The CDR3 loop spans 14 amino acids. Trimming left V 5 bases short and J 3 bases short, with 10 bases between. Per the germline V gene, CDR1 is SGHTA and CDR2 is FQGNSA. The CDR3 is CASSLGPYTGELFF. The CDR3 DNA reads TGTGCCAGCAGCCTCGGGCCATACACCGGGGAGCTGTTTTTT.

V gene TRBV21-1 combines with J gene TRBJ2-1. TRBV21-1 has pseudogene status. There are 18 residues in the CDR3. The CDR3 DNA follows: TGTGCCAGCAGCAAAGTACGGGGCCTACATTGCTCCTACAATGAGCAGTTCTTC. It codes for CASSKVRGLHCSYNEQFF.

The CDR3, as DNA: TGCGCCAGCAGCGGTACCCCGGGACGTGACGAGCAGTACTTC. It encodes CASSGTPGRDEQYF. The genes are TRBV5-1 and TRBJ2-7; D possibly uses TRBD1 or TRBD2 (5 bases each). This CDR3 is 14 amino acids long. The ends were cut back, 4 bases at V and 5 bases at J, with 16 bases in the middle. Germline lookup yields CDR1 SGHRS and CDR2 YFSETQ.

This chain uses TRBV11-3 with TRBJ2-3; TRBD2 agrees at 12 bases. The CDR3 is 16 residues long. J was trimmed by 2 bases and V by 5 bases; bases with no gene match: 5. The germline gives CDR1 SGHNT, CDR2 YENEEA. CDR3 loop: CASSPGLAGITDTQYF. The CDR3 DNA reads TGTGCCAGCAGCCCAGGACTAGCGGGAATCACAGATACGCAGTATTTT.

The CDR3 DNA reads as TGTGCCAGCTCCGGACTGGGCTACGAGCAGTACTTC. It yields the protein CASSGLGYEQYF. V is TRBV18 and J is TRBJ2-7, with a tentative D call TRBD2 (5 bases). Germline CDR1 and CDR2: KGHSH and LQKENI. CDR3 length equals 12 residues. Trimming cost V 6 bases and J 3 bases, with 9 bases left between them.

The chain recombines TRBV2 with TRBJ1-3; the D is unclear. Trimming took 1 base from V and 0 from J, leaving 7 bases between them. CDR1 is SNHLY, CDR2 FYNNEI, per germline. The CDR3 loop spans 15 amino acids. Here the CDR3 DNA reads TGTGCCAGCAGTGAAGACGCTTACTCTGGAAACACCATATATTTT. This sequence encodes CASSEDAYSGNTIYF.

The CDR3 loop is CASSNRASGETQYF. For the CDR3, the DNA is TGTGCCAGCAGCAATAGGGCTAGCGGAGAGACCCAGTACTTC. V is TRBV5-4 and J is TRBJ2-5; 7 nucleotides align to TRBD2. Germline CDR1 is SGHNT and CDR2 is YYREEE (reference sequence). Trimming took 4 bases from V and 4 from J; bases not matched to a gene: 7. CDR3 length: 14 amino acids.

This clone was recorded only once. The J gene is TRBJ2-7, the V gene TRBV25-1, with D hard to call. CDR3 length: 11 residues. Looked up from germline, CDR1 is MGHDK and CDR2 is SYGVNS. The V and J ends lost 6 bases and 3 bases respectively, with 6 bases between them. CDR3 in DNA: TGTGCCAGCAGCGTTTTCTACGAGCAGTACTTC. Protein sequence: CASSVFYEQYF.

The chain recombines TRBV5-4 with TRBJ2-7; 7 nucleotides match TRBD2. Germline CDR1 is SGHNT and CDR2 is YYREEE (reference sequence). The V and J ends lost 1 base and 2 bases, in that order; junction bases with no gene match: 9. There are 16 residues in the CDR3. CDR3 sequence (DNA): TGTGCCAGCAGCTTGTATGTGGCCGGGACTACCTACGAGCAGTACTTC. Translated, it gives CASSLYVAGTTYEQYF.

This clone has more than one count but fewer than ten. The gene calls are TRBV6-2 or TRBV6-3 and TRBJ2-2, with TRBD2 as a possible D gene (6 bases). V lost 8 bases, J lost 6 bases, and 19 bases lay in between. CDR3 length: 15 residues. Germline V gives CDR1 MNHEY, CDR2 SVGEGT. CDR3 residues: CASRRWGDGAGELFF. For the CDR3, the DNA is TGTGCCAGCCGCCGTTGGGGGGATGGTGCCGGGGAGCTGTTTTTT.

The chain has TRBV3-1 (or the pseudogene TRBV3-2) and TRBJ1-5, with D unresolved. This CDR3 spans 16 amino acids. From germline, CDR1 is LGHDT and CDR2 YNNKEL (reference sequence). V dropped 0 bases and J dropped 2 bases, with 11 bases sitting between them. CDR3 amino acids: CASSQDLRGGNQPQHF. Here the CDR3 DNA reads TGTGCCAGCAGCCAAGATCTACGGGGAGGCAATCAGCCCCAGCATTTT.

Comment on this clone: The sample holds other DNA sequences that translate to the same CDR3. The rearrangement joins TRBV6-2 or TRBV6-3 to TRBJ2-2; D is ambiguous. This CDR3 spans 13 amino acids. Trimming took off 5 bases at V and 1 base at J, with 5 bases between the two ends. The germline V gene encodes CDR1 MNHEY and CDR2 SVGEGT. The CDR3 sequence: CASSRLNTGELFF. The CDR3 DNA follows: TGTGCCAGCAGTCGACTGAACACCGGGGAGCTGTTTTTT.

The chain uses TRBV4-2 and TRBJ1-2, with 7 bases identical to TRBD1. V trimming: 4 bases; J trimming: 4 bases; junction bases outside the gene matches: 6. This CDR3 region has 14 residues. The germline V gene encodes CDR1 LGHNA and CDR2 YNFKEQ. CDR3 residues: CASSPQGEAYGYTF. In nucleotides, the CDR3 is TGTGCCAGCAGCCCCCAGGGGGAGGCCTATGGCTACACCTTC.

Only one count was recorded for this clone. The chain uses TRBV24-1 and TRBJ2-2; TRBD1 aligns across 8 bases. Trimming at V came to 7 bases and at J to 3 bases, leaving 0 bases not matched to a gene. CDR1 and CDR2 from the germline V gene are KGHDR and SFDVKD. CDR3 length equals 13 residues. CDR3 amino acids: CATRDRDTGELFF. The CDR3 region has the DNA TGTGCCACCAGGGACAGGGACACCGGGGAGCTGTTTTTT.

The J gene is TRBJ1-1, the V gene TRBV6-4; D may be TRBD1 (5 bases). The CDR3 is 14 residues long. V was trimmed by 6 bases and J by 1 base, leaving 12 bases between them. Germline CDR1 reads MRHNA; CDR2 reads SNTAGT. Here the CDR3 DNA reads TGTGCCAGCAGCAGGGACGGTCAGAACACTGAAGCTTTCTTT. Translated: CASSRDGQNTEAFF.

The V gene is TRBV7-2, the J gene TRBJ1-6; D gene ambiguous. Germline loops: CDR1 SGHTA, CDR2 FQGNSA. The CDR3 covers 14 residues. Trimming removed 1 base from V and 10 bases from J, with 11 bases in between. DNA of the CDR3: TGTGCCAGCAGCTTAGGAGGGCTCGACTCACCCCTCCACTTT. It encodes CASSLGGLDSPLHF.

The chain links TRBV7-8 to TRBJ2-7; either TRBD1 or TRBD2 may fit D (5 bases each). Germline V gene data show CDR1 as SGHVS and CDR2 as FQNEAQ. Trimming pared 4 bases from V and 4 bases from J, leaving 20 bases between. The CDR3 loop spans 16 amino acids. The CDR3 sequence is CASSSLGGENGYEQYF. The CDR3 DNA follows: TGTGCCAGCAGCTCCCTTGGGGGAGAGAATGGGTACGAGCAGTACTTC.

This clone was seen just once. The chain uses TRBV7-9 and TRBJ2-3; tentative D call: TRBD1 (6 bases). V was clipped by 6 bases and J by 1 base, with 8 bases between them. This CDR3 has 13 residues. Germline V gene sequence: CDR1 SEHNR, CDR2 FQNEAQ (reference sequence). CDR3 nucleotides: TGTGCCAGCAGTTACAGGGGCACAGATACGCAGTATTTT. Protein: CASSYRGTDTQYF.

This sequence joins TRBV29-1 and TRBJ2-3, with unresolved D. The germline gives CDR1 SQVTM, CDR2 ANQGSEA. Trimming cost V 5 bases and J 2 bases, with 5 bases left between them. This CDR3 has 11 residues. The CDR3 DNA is TGCAGCGTTACGTCCACAGATACGCAGTATTTT. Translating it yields CSVTSTDTQYF.

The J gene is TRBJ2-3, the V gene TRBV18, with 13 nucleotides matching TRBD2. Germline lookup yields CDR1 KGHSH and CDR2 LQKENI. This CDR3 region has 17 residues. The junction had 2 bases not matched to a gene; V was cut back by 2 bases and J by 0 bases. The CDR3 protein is CASSPRLAGGSTDTQYF. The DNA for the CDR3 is TGTGCCAGCTCACCAAGACTAGCGGGGGGAAGCACAGATACGCAGTATTTT.

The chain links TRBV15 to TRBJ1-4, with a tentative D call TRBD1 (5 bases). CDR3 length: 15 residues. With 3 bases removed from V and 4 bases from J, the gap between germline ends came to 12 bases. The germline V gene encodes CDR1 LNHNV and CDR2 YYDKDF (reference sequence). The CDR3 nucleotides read TGTGCCACCAGCAGGACAGCGTTGAGTAATGAAAAACTGTTTTTT. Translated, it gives CATSRTALSNEKLFF.

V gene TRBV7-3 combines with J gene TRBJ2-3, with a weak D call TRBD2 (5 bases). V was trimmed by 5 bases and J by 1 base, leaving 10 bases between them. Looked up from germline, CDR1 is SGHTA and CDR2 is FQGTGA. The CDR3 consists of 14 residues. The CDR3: CASSGLGGTDTQYF. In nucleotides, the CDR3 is TGTGCCAGCAGCGGATTGGGAGGCACAGATACGCAGTATTTT.

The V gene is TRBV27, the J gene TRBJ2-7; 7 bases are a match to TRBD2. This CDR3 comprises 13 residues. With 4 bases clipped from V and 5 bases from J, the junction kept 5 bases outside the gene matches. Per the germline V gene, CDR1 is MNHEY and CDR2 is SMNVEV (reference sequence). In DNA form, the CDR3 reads TGTGCCAGCAGTTCCCTGGGAGGGAACGAGCAGTACTTC. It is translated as CASSSLGGNEQYF.

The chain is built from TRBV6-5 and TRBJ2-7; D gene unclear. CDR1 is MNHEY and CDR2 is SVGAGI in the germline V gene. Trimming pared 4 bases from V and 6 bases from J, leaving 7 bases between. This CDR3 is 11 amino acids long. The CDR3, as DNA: TGTGCCAGCAGTTTCCTGGGCGAGCAGTACTTC. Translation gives CASSFLGEQYF.